The next 14 T cell receptor beta chains were all read from a single sample in a study of identical twins. TCRdb used MiXCR to reprocess the 5' RACE reads, holding one entry per CDR3 protein. Found here are fewer than 450,000 distinct CDR3 sequences, approximately 8.7% of them singletons; the top ten hold under 10%. The source material was naive T cells sorted from blood. The receptors were sampled from a woman aged 50 to 65 in good health.

The chain has TRBV12-2 and TRBJ2-7; no check of the table's D call, TRBD2, against the DNA was made. TRBV12-2 is a documented pseudogene. The CDR3 loop spans 16 amino acids. DNA of the CDR3: TGTGCAAGTCGAGCCTTGTGGACGGGAGGGACCTACGAGCAGTACGTC. Translation: CASRALWTGGTYEQYV.

Only a few counts were recorded for this clonotype. The chain combines TRBV24-1 with TRBJ2-5; 11 positions agree with TRBD2. Losses at the gene ends were 3 bases for V and 3 bases for J; bases not matched to a gene: 2. In germline, CDR1 is KGHDR, CDR2 SFDVKD. This CDR3 spans 15 amino acids. The CDR3 region is CATSDPSGRKETQYF. The CDR3 nucleotides are TGTGCCACCAGTGATCCTAGCGGGAGGAAAGAGACCCAGTACTTC.

This clonotype came up a few times. The DNA of the CDR3 is TGTGCTAGCCTGGGGGGCCTCACCGGGGAGCTGTTTTTT. It specifies CASLGGLTGELFF. V is TRBV12-5 and J is TRBJ2-2; D could derive from TRBD1 or TRBD2 (6 bases each). Trimming pared 9 bases from V and 4 bases from J, leaving 12 bases between. The germline V gene has CDR1 LGHNT and CDR2 FRNRAP. The CDR3 is 13 residues long. The variable domain in full, with the rest retrieved from reference TRBV12-5 and TRBJ2-2, is DARVTQTPRHKVTEMGQEVTMRCQPILGHNTVFWYRQTMMQGLELLAYFRNRAPLDDSGMPKDRFSAEMPDATLATLKIQPSEPRDSAVYFCASLGGLTGELFFGEGSRLTVL.

V and J are TRBV19 and TRBJ2-2; 14 nucleotides align to TRBD2. CDR1 and CDR2 from the germline V gene are LNHDA and SQIVND (reference sequence). The CDR3 length is 14 residues. The chain's CDR3 is CATSGRARTGELFF. The DNA of the CDR3 is TGTGCGACTAGCGGGAGGGCCCGCACCGGGGAGCTGTTTTTT. Filled out from reference TRBV19 and TRBJ2-2, the complete variable domain reads DGGITQSPKYLFRKEGQNVTLSCEQNLNHDAMYWYRQDPGQGLRLIYYSQIVNDFQKGDIAEGYSVSREKKESFPLTVTSAQKNPTAFYLCATSGRARTGELFFGEGSRLTVL.

At least ten counts were recorded for this clonotype. This rearrangement joins TRBV12-3 or TRBV12-4 to TRBJ2-1, with no clear D. The CDR3 totals 12 residues. Trimming stripped 6 bases from V and 0 bases from J, with 3 bases between. The DNA for the CDR3 is TGTGCCAGCAGCTTCTCCTACAATGAGCAGTTCTTC. Amino acid sequence: CASSFSYNEQFF.

This chain joins TRBV28 and TRBJ2-1, with a weak D call TRBD2 (7 bases). Trimming left V 6 bases short and J 1 base short, with 13 bases between. The V gene's germline CDR1 is MDHEN and CDR2 SYDVKM. The CDR3 length is 15 residues. DNA for the CDR3: TGTGCCAGCAGCTCGGGGGGCACTTCCTACAATGAGCAGTTCTTC. Protein sequence: CASSSGGTSYNEQFF.

This clonotype was observed a few times. This sequence joins TRBV29-1 and TRBJ1-1; 7 positions agree with TRBD1. The V gene's germline CDR1 is SQVTM and CDR2 ANQGSEA. Germline trimming cut 3 bases from V and 4 bases from J; bases unmatched to any gene: 5. The CDR3 contains 13 residues. In nucleotides, the CDR3 is TGCAGCGTTGATCTGCAGGGGGGCACTGAAGCTTTCTTT. Translating it yields CSVDLQGGTEAFF.

The chain couples TRBV5-6 to TRBJ2-3, with TRBD2 as a possible D gene (6 bases). The germline CDR1 and CDR2 sequences are SGHDT and YYEEEE. The V end was cut by 4 bases, the J end by 5 bases, with 8 bases between. The CDR3 totals 12 residues. The CDR3 here is CASSAGRDTQYF. CDR3 coding DNA: TGTGCCAGCAGCGCGGGACGAGATACGCAGTATTTT.

The CDR3 nucleotides read TGTGCCAGCAGCCCCGGGACAGGGGGCGGGGAGACCCAGTACTTC. This encodes CASSPGTGGGETQYF. The rearrangement uses TRBV11-2 and TRBJ2-5; 12 nucleotides agree with TRBD1. J gave up 5 bases and V 5 bases, and 6 bases lay outside the gene matches. This CDR3 region has 15 residues. Germline V gene sequence: CDR1 SGHAT, CDR2 FQNNGV.

This clonotype has a count of ten or more. The V gene is TRBV10-3, the J gene TRBJ2-3, with D perhaps given as TRBD1 or TRBD2 (5 bases each). CDR1 ENHRY and CDR2 SYGVKD come from the germline V gene. The CDR3 is made up of 16 amino acids. V was clipped by 5 bases and J by 4 bases, with 19 bases between them. DNA for the CDR3: TGTGCCATCAGTTTCGGTCCGACAGCCGGGGCAGATACGCAGTATTTT. It specifies CAISFGPTAGADTQYF.

This chain connects TRBV20-1 to TRBJ2-7; no definite D call. V dropped 3 bases and J dropped 2 bases, with 14 bases sitting between them. Germline CDR1 DFQATT, CDR2 SNEGSKA (reference sequence). The CDR3 runs to 14 residues. The CDR3 DNA reads TGCAGTGCTAGTAGAAGTCTTGGGGCCTACGAGCAGTACTTC. Translation gives CSASRSLGAYEQYF.

To note about this clonotype: A read error is possible here, since a much larger clone lies one base away. The chain recombines TRBV20-1 with TRBJ2-3; no reliable D call. Trimming pared 1 base from V and 4 bases from J, leaving 3 bases between. The germline V gene has CDR1 DFQATT and CDR2 SNEGSKA (reference sequence). CDR3 length: 11 amino acids. Here the CDR3 DNA reads TGCAGTGCTAGAGCGGCAGATACGCAGTATTTT. This translates into CSARAADTQYF.

The gene calls are TRBV29-1 and TRBJ1-2; D gene unclear. Trimming stripped 0 bases from V and 1 base from J, with 12 bases between. The CDR3 runs to 15 residues. Germline-derived CDR1 and CDR2 are SQVTM and ANQGSEA. The CDR3 here is CSVEEEYSLNYGYTF. As DNA, the CDR3 is TGCAGCGTTGAAGAAGAATACAGCCTTAACTATGGCTACACCTTC. The full variable domain, in which reference TRBV29-1 and TRBJ1-2 provide the parts outside the CDR3, is SAVISQKPSRDICQRGTSLTIQCQVDSQVTMMFWYRQQPGQSLTLIATANQGSEATYESGFVIDKFPISRPNLTFSTLTVSNMSPEDSSIYLCSVEEEYSLNYGYTFGSGTRLTVV.

The chain carries TRBV12-3 or TRBV12-4 and TRBJ1-2; D ambiguous. V dropped 3 bases and J dropped 7 bases, with 15 bases sitting between them. The CDR3 covers 14 residues. The CDR3 loop reads CASSFDGPISGYTF. CDR3 nucleotides: TGTGCCAGCAGTTTTGACGGGCCCATAAGTGGCTACACCTTC.